The clone carrying this T cell receptor (beta chain) was recorded only once. The entry originates in a study of untreated major depressive disorder. CDR3 length: 19 amino acids. Germline CDR1 reads LNHNV; CDR2 reads YYDKDF (reference sequence). V was pared by 3 bases and J by 2 bases, with 20 bases between. TCRdb's table, derived via immunoSEQ multiplex PCR, lists solely in-frame clones and lacks some. The data contain 20,000 to 25,000 clones, 89% of them seen just once; the ten biggest clones take up about 0.45%. The sequencing input was CD4+ T cells from PBMCs. The rearrangement uses TRBV15 and TRBJ1-6; TRBD1 is a possible D gene (6 bases). The receptor was derived from a woman aged 40 to 49 in good health. The CDR3 nucleotides are TGTGCCACCAGCAGCTTACCCGCTAGGGGGAGCGCCTATAATTCACCCCTCCACTTT. This encodes CATSSLPARGSAYNSPLHF.